This T cell receptor (beta chain) came from a study of cytomegalovirus exposure and HLA in healthy donors. This clone was recorded a few times. The study ran its PCR with 60 Vbeta and 13 Jbeta primers. Data came from immunoSEQ multiplex PCR; TCRdb stores just in-frame clones and leaves some out. The sample shows tens of thousands of clones, around four fifths of them seen only once. V lost 5 bases and J lost 3, with 8 bases in between. The germline gives CDR1 SGHTA, CDR2 FQGNSA. The CDR3 runs to 13 residues. Sequencing input: PBMCs. This clonotype was sampled from a young woman in good health and CMV-seronegative. The V gene is TRBV7-2, the J gene TRBJ1-5; TRBD1 might be the D (6 bases). In DNA, the CDR3 is TGTGCCAGCAGCCGGGACAACAATCAGCCCCAGCATTTT. This encodes CASSRDNNQPQHF.